These T cell receptor beta chains were read from a single sample in a study of T-cell memory formation after mild COVID-19. MiXCR was run by TCRdb on the 5' RACE reads, yielding one entry per CDR3 protein. This table has under 150,000 distinct CDR3 sequences, roughly 20% appearing once. The source material was PBMCs or a T cell subset sorted from them (not recorded which). All receptors come from a man between 18 and 29 years old who had mild COVID-19 (a few samples of this study predate the infection). Cell type and time point are not known. The CDR3 runs from the conserved cysteine through the conserved F or W. The D gene is left open where the match is weak. Where a row states a size, it is once, few, many or the class of an expanded clone; other rows omit it.

V gene	D gene	clone size	J gene	CDR3 DNA	CDR3 protein
TRBV7-9	NA	NA	TRBJ2-2	TGTGCCAGCAGCTTGCGACAGAACACCGGGGAGCTGTTTTTT	CASSLRQNTGELFF
TRBV9	TRBD1	NA	TRBJ1-3	TGTGCCAGCAGCCCGACGGGACAGGCAGACTCTGGAAACACCATATATTTT	CASSPTGQADSGNTIYF
TRBV4-1	NA	NA	TRBJ2-3	TGCGCCAGCAGCCAAGTTAGAGGGGGGGGGCGAGATACGCAGTATTTT	CASSQVRGGGRDTQYF
TRBV12-3/TRBV12-4	TRBD2	few	TRBJ2-1	TGTGCCAGCAGTTTGACATCGGGGGGGCTGAATGAGCAGTTCTTC	CASSLTSGGLNEQFF
TRBV6-5	NA	few	TRBJ1-1	TGTGCCAGCCTCCCAGGGCGCGGCACTGAAGCTTTCTTT	CASLPGRGTEAFF
TRBV4-1	NA	NA	TRBJ2-3	TGCGCCAGCAGCCCACCACTTCTATATACGCAGTATTTT	CASSPPLLYTQYF
TRBV29-1	NA	once	TRBJ1-1	TGCAGCGGCGGAATGGGAGGGAACACTGAAGCTTTCTTT	CSGGMGGNTEAFF
TRBV15	NA	NA	TRBJ1-5	TGTGCCACCACCACGGGGATTAATCAGCCCCAGCATTTT	CATTTGINQPQHF
TRBV12-3/TRBV12-4	NA	few	TRBJ1-2	TGTGCCAGCAGTTTCCCCCCTCGAGACAGGAAAATATGTATTGGGGGCTACACCTTC	CASSFPPRDRKICIGGYTF
TRBV12-3/TRBV12-4	TRBD2	few	TRBJ2-3	TGTGCCAGCAGTGGCGGGGGGGTCACAGATACGCAGTATTTT	CASSGGGVTDTQYF
TRBV20-1	NA	NA	TRBJ1-6	TGCAGTGCGAGACCCCGGGTCAGCCAGTATAATTCACCCCTCCACTTT	CSARPRVSQYNSPLHF
TRBV10-3	NA	NA	TRBJ2-1	TGTGCCATCAGTGAGGAAGTCTTTATGGGGCTAGCGCCCAACTACAATGAGCAGTTCTTC	CAISEEVFMGLAPNYNEQFF
TRBV7-9	NA	few	TRBJ2-5	TGTGCCAGCAGCCGCCACAGGGGTAGCGGAGAGACCCAGTACTTC	CASSRHRGSGETQYF
TRBV29-1	NA	NA	TRBJ2-2	TGCAGCGTTGAACCCGTTATAGGGAACGGGGAGCTGTTTTTT	CSVEPVIGNGELFF
TRBV7-2	NA	few	TRBJ2-1	TGTGCCAGCAGCCCCTCATTAGAGGGGGAGTTCTTC	CASSPSLEGEFF
TRBV24-1	TRBD1	NA	TRBJ2-3	TGTGCCACCAGTGGTCACCTCTCACGGAACCCGGGACAGGCCCGGAGGACGAACACAGATACGCAGTATTTT	CATSGHLSRNPGQARRTNTDTQYF
TRBV7-8	TRBD1	NA	TRBJ1-1	TGTGCCAGCAGCTTAGTTACAGGGGACACTGAAGCTTTCTTT	CASSLVTGDTEAFF
TRBV12-3/TRBV12-4	TRBD1	few	TRBJ2-1	TGTGCCAGCAGTTGGGACAGGGACAATGAGCAGTTCTTC	CASSWDRDNEQFF
TRBV20-1	TRBD1	many	TRBJ1-2	TGCAGTGCTAGAGACCCTATGACAGGGAACTATGGCTACACCTTC	CSARDPMTGNYGYTF
TRBV29-1	NA	few	TRBJ2-3	TGCAGCGTTGACTTTTGGGATACGCAGTATTTT	CSVDFWDTQYF
TRBV7-2	NA	NA	TRBJ1-3	TGTGCCAGCAGCTTCCAGCAGGCCGGTACGAGTGGAAACACCATATATTTT	CASSFQQAGTSGNTIYF
TRBV5-1	NA	few	TRBJ1-2	TGCGCCAGCAGCCCAACTGGCAGTCTTGGAGGGGTGACGGATGGCTACACCTTC	CASSPTGSLGGVTDGYTF
TRBV6-6	NA	NA	TRBJ2-1	TGTGCCAGCGCTCAGGGTCCCTACAATGAGCAGTTCTTC	CASAQGPYNEQFF
TRBV7-8	NA	NA	TRBJ2-5	TGTGCCAGCAGCTTACTGGACAGCGAAGAGACCCAGTACTTC	CASSLLDSEETQYF
TRBV13	TRBD1	NA	TRBJ2-2	TGTGCCAGCAGCTTCCGGGACAGCACTGGGGAGCTGTTTTTT	CASSFRDSTGELFF
TRBV7-9	TRBD2	many	TRBJ2-3	TGTGCCAGCAGCGACGAGACTAGCGGGAGGGGAGATACGCAGTATTTT	CASSDETSGRGDTQYF
TRBV7-6	NA	NA	TRBJ2-3	TGTGCCAGCAGCTCCGGGGACTCCCACACAGATACGCAGTATTTT	CASSSGDSHTDTQYF
TRBV5-6	TRBD2	NA	TRBJ2-2	TGTGCCAGCAGCTTGCCTAGCGGGGGGGCCGGGGAGCTGTTTTTT	CASSLPSGGAGELFF
TRBV5-4	NA	once	TRBJ2-4	TGTGCCAGCAGCTTCGGGGGCGGCCAAAACATTCAGTACTTC	CASSFGGGQNIQYF
TRBV5-1	TRBD1	NA	TRBJ2-1	TGCGCCAGCAGCCCGAGACAGGGGATAAATGAGCAGTTCTTC	CASSPRQGINEQFF
TRBV2	NA	NA	TRBJ2-1	TGTGCCACAAAGGTTGGACAGCCCTACTATGAGCAGTTCTTC	CATKVGQPYYEQFF
TRBV4-1	TRBD1	NA	TRBJ1-5	TGCGCCAGCAGCCGAGGACAGGGGGCTTTCAATCAGCCCCAGCATTTT	CASSRGQGAFNQPQHF
TRBV12-3/TRBV12-4	NA	many	TRBJ2-1	TGTGCCAGCAGCCGGGGACCCTACAATGAGCAGTTCTTC	CASSRGPYNEQFF